This TCR beta chain comes out of a study of blood T cell repertoires in COVID-19. This clone was picked up a small number of times. In the study's own analysis: Nucleated cell counts were estimated from reference gene primer amplification. Sequencing was performed with immunoSEQ multiplex PCR; in TCRdb, only in-frame clones are kept and a portion is missing. That table is the source of V, J and clone size, and D and trimming were worked out from the DNA. In the table there are more than 200,000 clones, roughly 89% of which are singletons. The length of the CDR3 is 17 residues. Germline CDR1 is MDHEN and CDR2 is SYDVKM. V lost 10 bases and J 2 bases, leaving 23 bases between the germline ends.

The chain joins TRBV28 to TRBJ1-4; TRBD1 might be the D (6 bases). The sequence was collected from a woman aged 25 to 45 who had recovered from COVID-19. Sequenced material: PBMCs or T cells enriched from blood (not recorded which). This CDR3 reads CATARAGGGMTNEKLFF. CDR3 nucleotides: TGTGCCACAGCACGGGCGGGGGGCGGAATGACTAATGAAAAACTGTTTTTT.